Following are 20 T cell receptor beta chains from one sample sequenced in a study of Ad26.COV2.S vaccination and SARS-CoV-2 variants. Some clones are missing from TCRdb's copy, which holds only in-frame ones; the method was immunoSEQ multiplex PCR. Found here are approximately 350,000 clones, about four fifths of them singletons; the top ten hold approximately 7%. Stated treatment: around 19 received Ad26.COV2.S at low or high dose, single or two shots; a few received placebo; per-sample allocation not given. Collection of samples fell on day 63 after the first vaccine or placebo injection. Sequences were derived from peripheral blood, sampled in a trial of Ad26.COV2.S vaccine versus placebo. These TCRs come from a person between 18 and 59 years old who received the Ad26.COV2.S COVID-19 vaccine or a placebo.

The rearrangement links TRBV7-2 to TRBJ2-3; D ambiguous. Trimming cost V 5 bases and J 3 bases, with 18 bases left between them. Per germline, CDR1 SGHTA and CDR2 FQGNSA. The CDR3 runs to 16 residues. CDR3 residues: CASSTPLSHRTDTQYF. The CDR3 DNA reads as TGTGCCAGCAGCACCCCGCTGTCCCATCGGACAGATACGCAGTATTTT.

This chain joins TRBV19 and TRBJ1-1; tentatively, D is TRBD1 (5 bases). V lost 10 bases, J lost 3 bases, and 12 bases lay in between. The V gene's germline CDR1 is LNHDA and CDR2 SQIVND (reference sequence). CDR3 length equals 12 residues. The CDR3 sequence is CATRDGHTEAFF. CDR3 DNA: TGTGCCACGCGGGACGGTCACACTGAAGCTTTCTTT.

The chain has TRBV4-2 and TRBJ2-5, with 7 bases that match TRBD2. Trimming removed 1 base from V and 3 bases from J; junction bases left unmatched: 5. This CDR3 has 15 amino acids. CDR1 LGHNA and CDR2 YNFKEQ come from the germline V gene. The CDR3, as DNA: TGTGCCAGCAGCCAAGGCGGACTAGTGGAAGAGACCCAGTACTTC. Translation gives CASSQGGLVEETQYF.

This rearrangement joins TRBV27 to TRBJ2-1, with 9 bases that match TRBD1. The CDR3 extends over 14 amino acids. Per the germline V gene, CDR1 is MNHEY and CDR2 is SMNVEV (reference sequence). Trimming at V came to 2 bases and at J to 8 bases, leaving 4 bases not matched to a gene. CDR3 sequence: CASSLGTGYYEQFF. The CDR3 DNA reads as TGTGCCAGCAGTTTAGGGACAGGGTATTATGAGCAGTTCTTC.

J is TRBJ2-1 and V is TRBV5-1; D is possibly TRBD1 (6 bases). V dropped 2 bases and J dropped 0 bases, with 12 bases sitting between them. The CDR3 is made up of 16 amino acids. Germline CDR1 reads SGHRS; CDR2 reads YFSETQ. CDR3 sequence reads: CASSFTTGSSYNEQFF. Written as DNA, the CDR3 is TGCGCCAGCAGCTTTACTACAGGGAGCTCCTACAATGAGCAGTTCTTC. The variable domain in full, completed from reference TRBV5-1 and TRBJ2-1, reads KAGVTQTPRYLIKTRGQQVTLSCSPISGHRSVSWYQQTPGQGLQFLFEYFSETQRNKGNFPGRFSGRQFSNSRSEMNVSTLELGDSALYLCASSFTTGSSYNEQFFGPGTRLTVL.

The V and J genes are TRBV15 and TRBJ1-6; 9 nucleotides agree with TRBD1. Germline trimming cut 8 bases from V and 7 bases from J; bases unmatched to any gene: 12. The CDR3 totals 16 residues. CDR1 and CDR2 (germline): LNHNV, YYDKDF (reference sequence). CDR3 nucleotide sequence: TGTGCCACCCAAGACCGCGAGGGACAGGGAAATTCACCCCTCCACTTT. The encoded protein is CATQDREGQGNSPLHF.

This clone showed up just once. The chain employs TRBV15 and TRBJ2-7, with D hard to call. This CDR3 has 13 residues. The V end was cut by 0 bases, the J end by 4 bases, with 7 bases between. The V gene's germline CDR1 is LNHNV and CDR2 YYDKDF (reference sequence). The CDR3 protein is CATSRDYGYEQYF. The CDR3 DNA reads as TGTGCCACCAGCAGAGATTACGGGTACGAGCAGTACTTC.

The V gene is TRBV6-5, the J gene TRBJ2-7; D is ambiguous. The CDR3 is 15 amino acids. Trimming took 6 bases from V and 0 from J, leaving 15 bases between them. Per germline, CDR1 MNHEY and CDR2 SVGAGI. The CDR3 loop reads CASSLKGFFSYEQYF. The CDR3 DNA sequence: TGTGCCAGCAGCCTCAAGGGATTCTTCTCCTACGAGCAGTACTTC.

This clone was counted a single time. V gene TRBV9 combines with J gene TRBJ2-3; D is possibly TRBD1 or TRBD2 (5 bases each). Looked up from germline, CDR1 is SGDLS and CDR2 is YYNGEE. Trimming shortened V by 3 bases and J by 7 bases, and 15 bases separated the two germline ends. The length of the CDR3 is 14 residues. Here the CDR3 reads CASSATGPPNTQYF. DNA of the CDR3: TGTGCCAGCAGCGCCACGGGGCCACCAAATACGCAGTATTTT.

This clone was counted between two and nine times. The J gene is TRBJ2-7, the V gene TRBV30; 7 nucleotides match TRBD2. Germline trimming cut 0 bases from V and 9 bases from J; bases unmatched to any gene: 8. Germline V gene sequence: CDR1 GTSNPN, CDR2 SVGIG (reference sequence). The CDR3 runs to 13 residues. CDR3 sequence (DNA): TGTGCCTGGAGTGTAGGCGGGAGAACAGTGCAGTACTTC. Its protein product is CAWSVGGRTVQYF.

The CDR3 region has the DNA TGTGCCACGATTGACAGGGGGCCGGATACGCAGTATTTT. Translated, it gives CATIDRGPDTQYF. The rearrangement links TRBV27 to TRBJ2-3; 10 bases map to TRBD1. In germline, CDR1 is MNHEY, CDR2 SMNVEV (reference sequence). The CDR3 is made up of 13 amino acids. V shed 10 bases and J 6 bases; nucleotides not matched to a gene: 7.

This clone was counted between two and nine times. The chain recombines TRBV7-9 with TRBJ2-7; TRBD1 aligns across 10 bases. CDR3 size: 15 residues. Germline V lookup: CDR1 SEHNR, CDR2 FQNEAQ (reference sequence). The V gene end was trimmed by 5 bases and the J gene end by 4 bases; junction bases not matched to a gene: 8. Here the CDR3 reads CASSLRDRGIYEQYF. In nucleotides, the CDR3 is TGTGCCAGCAGCCTCCGGGACAGGGGCATATACGAGCAGTACTTC.

V usage is TRBV6-5 and J usage is TRBJ1-2; possibly TRBD1 for D (5 bases). There are 15 residues in the CDR3. CDR1 and CDR2 (germline): MNHEY, SVGAGI. Between the trimmed V and J ends, which lost 1 base and 6 bases, there was a span of 15 bases. CDR3 nucleotide sequence: TGTGCCAGCAGTTACTTCCCGGCAGGGTCGAATGGCTACACCTTC. Protein sequence: CASSYFPAGSNGYTF.

Details on this clone: Additional DNA sequences in this sample encode the identical CDR3. V usage is TRBV19 and J usage is TRBJ2-7; the match to TRBD1 covers 11 bases. The CDR3 loop spans 15 amino acids. CDR1 is LNHDA and CDR2 is SQIVND in the germline V gene (reference sequence). J gave up 1 base and V 4 bases, and 3 bases lay outside the gene matches. For the CDR3, the DNA is TGTGCCAGTAGTACAGGGACAGGGGGATCCTACGAGCAGTACTTC. Translating gives CASSTGTGGSYEQYF.

This clone was seen only once. The DNA of the CDR3 is TGTGCCACCAGCAGAGGAACGACAGGGGGGGGCTACACCTTC. This gives the protein CATSRGTTGGGYTF. This chain links TRBV15 with TRBJ1-2; 9 nucleotides line up with TRBD1. The CDR3 loop spans 14 amino acids. Trimming took 1 base from V and 8 from J; bases not matched to a gene: 5. CDR1 LNHNV and CDR2 YYDKDF come from the germline V gene (reference sequence).

The chain is built from TRBV4-3 and TRBJ1-6, with no clear D. This CDR3 spans 18 amino acids. V lost 1 base and J 0 bases, leaving 13 bases between the germline ends. CDR1 is LGHNA, CDR2 YSLEER, per germline. CDR3 residues: CASSQGFSQGSYNSPLHF. The CDR3 coding sequence is TGCGCCAGCAGCCAAGGTTTTTCTCAAGGCTCCTATAATTCACCCCTCCACTTT.

This rearrangement joins TRBV7-9 to TRBJ1-1; TRBD1 agrees at 10 bases. Losses at the gene ends were 5 bases for V and 2 bases for J; bases not matched to a gene: 11. This CDR3 contains 17 residues. The V gene's germline CDR1 is SEHNR and CDR2 FQNEAQ (reference sequence). CDR3 nucleotide sequence: TGTGCCAGCAGCCTACTCGGGACAGGGGAGGATAACACTGAAGCTTTCTTT. It yields the protein CASSLLGTGEDNTEAFF. Full variable domain (outside the CDR3, taken from reference TRBV7-9 and TRBJ1-1): DTGVSQNPRHKITKRGQNVTFRCDPISEHNRLYWYRQTLGQGPEFLTYFQNEAQLEKSRLLSDRFSAERPKGSFSTLEIQRTEQGDSAMYLCASSLLGTGEDNTEAFFGQGTRLTVV.

This sequence joins TRBV15 and TRBJ2-5; D call uncertain. Trimming removed 0 bases from V and 5 bases from J, with 19 bases in between. Germline values: CDR1 LNHNV, CDR2 YYDKDF (reference sequence). CDR3 length: 17 amino acids. CDR3: CATSRDLLGLQGETQYF. CDR3 sequence (DNA): TGTGCCACCAGCAGAGATCTCCTTGGCCTTCAAGGGGAGACCCAGTACTTC.

The rearrangement links TRBV13 to TRBJ2-1, with TRBD2 identical over 9 bases. This CDR3 comprises 16 residues. The J segment lost 4 bases and the V segment lost 0 bases, leaving 4 bases of the junction unmatched. Germline assignment: CDR1 PRHDT and CDR2 FYEKMQ (reference sequence). The CDR3 sequence is CASSLGAGGVYNEQFF. CDR3 nucleotides: TGTGCCAGCAGCTTAGGAGCGGGAGGCGTATACAATGAGCAGTTCTTC. The full variable domain, its missing parts supplied by reference TRBV13 and TRBJ2-1, is AAGVIQSPRHLIKEKRETATLKCYPIPRHDTVYWYQQGPGQDPQFLISFYEKMQSDKGSIPDRFSAQQFSDYHSELNMSSLELGDSALYFCASSLGAGGVYNEQFFGPGTRLTVL.

In DNA, the CDR3 is TGTGCCAGCAGCTTATTGGCCCGATTTGTCCGGACCCGAGGGAACGAGCAGTACTTC. Protein: CASSLLARFVRTRGNEQYF. The rearrangement joins TRBV7-2 to TRBJ2-7, with a weak D call TRBD2 (5 bases). Per germline, CDR1 SGHTA and CDR2 FQGNSA. V lost 2 bases to trimming and J lost 5 bases, with 28 bases between them. This CDR3 has 19 residues.